These 12 T cell receptor beta chains were all obtained from the same sample, sequenced in a study of CD4 and CD8 cells across lung adenocarcinoma regions. TCRdb re-called the PCR reads with MiXCR, one entry per CDR3 protein. This table has more than 9,000 distinct CDR3 sequences, over 45% appearing once. Sample: CD8+ T cells from the margin of a lung tumor. The receptor set was obtained from a male donor with lung adenocarcinoma. The CD4 and CD8 labels of this study may be unreliable.

In its sample, this clonotype was seen a few times. This chain links TRBV5-1 with TRBJ1-3; D ambiguous. Per germline, CDR1 SGHRS and CDR2 YFSETQ. Between the trimmed V and J ends, which lost 8 bases and 2 bases, there was a span of 11 bases. This CDR3 is built from 13 residues. CDR3 in amino acids: CASTPGTGNTIYF. The CDR3 nucleotides are TGCGCCAGTACTCCGGGGACTGGAAACACCATATATTTT.

The chain employs TRBV12-5 and TRBJ2-5, with a weak D call TRBD1 (5 bases). V was pared by 6 bases and J by 4 bases, with 12 bases between. Germline values: CDR1 LGHNT, CDR2 FRNRAP. The CDR3 loop spans 13 amino acids. CDR3 nucleotide sequence: TGTGCTAGTGGAGGGGATTTGGGAGAGACCCAGTACTTC. It specifies CASGGDLGETQYF.

The chain is built from TRBV6-2 or TRBV6-3 and TRBJ2-4; 11 bases agree with TRBD1. J gave up 13 bases and V 7 bases, and 12 bases lay outside the gene matches. Germline V gene data show CDR1 as MNHEY and CDR2 as SVGEGT. The CDR3 runs 14 residues. The CDR3: CASIFGQGAKRQYF. CDR3 nucleotides: TGTGCCAGCATTTTCGGACAGGGGGCCAAAAGACAGTACTTC.

This rearrangement joins TRBV6-1 to TRBJ2-4; D possibly corresponds to TRBD2 (6 bases). Per germline, CDR1 MNHNS and CDR2 SASEGT. The CDR3 covers 18 residues. Trimming shortened V by 1 base and J by 13 bases, and 29 bases separated the two germline ends. The CDR3 sequence is CASSEVGGEVGAKNTQYF. The CDR3 nucleotides read TGTGCCAGCAGTGAAGTGGGTGGGGAGGTCGGGGCCAAAAACACCCAGTACTTC.

This clonotype was detected once. Germline and junction disagree at one end, which may indicate a read error. This chain joins TRBV27 and TRBJ2-4, with D perhaps given as TRBD1 or TRBD2 (5 bases each). This CDR3 spans 15 amino acids. The germline gives CDR1 MNHEY, CDR2 SMNVEV (reference sequence). The CDR3 DNA reads as TGTGCCAGCACCCCGGGGCAGGGAGCGGAAAACACTCAGTACTTC. It specifies CASTPGQGAENTQYF.

In its sample, this clonotype was seen a few times. The rearrangement links TRBV9 to TRBJ2-5; 11 bases fit TRBD2. This CDR3 spans 15 amino acids. Trimming cost V 4 bases and J 6 bases; bases outside gene matches: 8. Germline lookup yields CDR1 SGDLS and CDR2 YYNGEE. The chain's CDR3 is CASSNSASGGQTQYF. The CDR3, as DNA: TGTGCCAGCAGCAACTCGGCTAGCGGGGGGCAGACCCAGTACTTC.

The gene calls are TRBV6-1 and TRBJ2-3, with D possibly matching TRBD1 (6 bases). CDR3 length: 16 amino acids. In germline, CDR1 is MNHNS, CDR2 SASEGT. The V and J ends lost 5 bases and 10 bases respectively, with 25 bases between them. The CDR3 sequence: CASSTQAGSRPGAQYF. Here the CDR3 DNA reads TGTGCCAGCAGTACCCAAGCTGGGTCGCGTCCAGGGGCGCAGTATTTT.

On this clonotype itself: The CDR3 ends on some other residue instead of the conserved phenylalanine or tryptophan, so this is likely a read error. DNA of the CDR3: TGTGCCAGCAGATTCTCCGGGACTAGCGGCAATGAGCAGTTCTGT. It yields the protein CASRFSGTSGNEQFC. The chain carries TRBV6-5 and TRBJ2-1; TRBD2 matches at 11 bases. This CDR3 comprises 15 residues. V trimming: 6 bases; J trimming: 6 bases; junction bases outside the gene matches: 7. The germline V gene has CDR1 MNHEY and CDR2 SVGAGI.

The chain joins TRBV5-1 to TRBJ2-5; 8 bases line up with TRBD2. The CDR3 contains 15 residues. With 2 bases clipped from V and 1 base from J, the junction kept 4 bases outside the gene matches. Germline CDR1 and CDR2: SGHRS and YFSETQ. The CDR3, as DNA: TGCGCCAGCAGCTTATCCCTAGCGGGCCAAGAGACCCAGTACTTC. The encoded protein is CASSLSLAGQETQYF.

This clonotype was recorded at least ten times. V gene TRBV6-1 combines with J gene TRBJ1-2; D gene uncertain. The V and J ends lost 6 bases and 5 bases respectively, with 10 bases between them. The CDR3 runs 12 residues. Per germline, CDR1 MNHNS and CDR2 SASEGT. CDR3 sequence: CASRTAGYGYTF. For the CDR3, the DNA is TGTGCCAGCAGGACTGCGGGGTATGGCTACACCTTC.

About this clonotype: A read error may be the cause here, since a much bigger clone is one base away. V is TRBV11-3 and J is TRBJ2-1, with D perhaps TRBD1 or TRBD2 (5 bases each). The tail of the sequence fits TRBJ2-7 better, so the J call may be wrong. The CDR3 extends over 13 amino acids. CDR1 is SGHNT and CDR2 is YENEEA in the germline V gene. Here the CDR3 DNA reads TGTGCCAGCAGCTTAGGGGACCACAATGAGCAGTACTTC. This sequence encodes CASSLGDHNEQYF.

A word on this clonotype: The junction departs from the called germline gene at one end, perhaps through a read error. J is TRBJ2-3 and V is TRBV6-5; D remains unclear. Per germline, CDR1 MNHEY and CDR2 SVGAGI. The CDR3 extends over 14 amino acids. The CDR3 DNA is TGTGCCAGCGGTTTGAATTCCAGCAACGATACGCAGTACTTT. Protein product: CASGLNSSNDTQYF.